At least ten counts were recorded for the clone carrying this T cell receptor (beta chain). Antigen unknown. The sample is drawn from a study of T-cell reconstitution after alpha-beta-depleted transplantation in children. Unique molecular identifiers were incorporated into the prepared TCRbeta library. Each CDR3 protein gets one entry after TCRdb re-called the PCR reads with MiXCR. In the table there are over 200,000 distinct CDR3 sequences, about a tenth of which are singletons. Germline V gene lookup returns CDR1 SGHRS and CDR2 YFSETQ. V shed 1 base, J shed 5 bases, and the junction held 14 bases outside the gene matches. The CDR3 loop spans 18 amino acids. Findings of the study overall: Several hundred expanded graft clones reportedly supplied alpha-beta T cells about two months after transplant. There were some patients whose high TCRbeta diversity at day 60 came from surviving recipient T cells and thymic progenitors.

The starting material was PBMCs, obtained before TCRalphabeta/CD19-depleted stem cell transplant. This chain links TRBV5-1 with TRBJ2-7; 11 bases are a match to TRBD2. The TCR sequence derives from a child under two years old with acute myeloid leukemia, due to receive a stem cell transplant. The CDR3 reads CASSLSIAGLAGGHEQYF. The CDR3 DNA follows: TGCGCCAGCAGCTTGTCGATAGCTGGTCTAGCGGGAGGTCACGAGCAGTACTTC.